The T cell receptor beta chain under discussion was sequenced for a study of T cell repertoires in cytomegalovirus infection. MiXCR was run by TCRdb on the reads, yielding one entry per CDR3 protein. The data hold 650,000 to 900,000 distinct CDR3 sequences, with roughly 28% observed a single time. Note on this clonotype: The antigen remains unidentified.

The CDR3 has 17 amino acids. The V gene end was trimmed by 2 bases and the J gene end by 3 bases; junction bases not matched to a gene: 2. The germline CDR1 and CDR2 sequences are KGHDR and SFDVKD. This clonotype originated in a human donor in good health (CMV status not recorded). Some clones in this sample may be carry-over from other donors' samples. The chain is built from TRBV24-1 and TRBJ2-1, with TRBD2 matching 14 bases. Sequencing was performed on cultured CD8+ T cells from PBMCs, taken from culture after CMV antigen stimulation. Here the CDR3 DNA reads TGTGCCACCAGTGATTCGACTAGCGGGGGGGTCTACAATGAGCAGTTCTTC. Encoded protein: CATSDSTSGGVYNEQFF.